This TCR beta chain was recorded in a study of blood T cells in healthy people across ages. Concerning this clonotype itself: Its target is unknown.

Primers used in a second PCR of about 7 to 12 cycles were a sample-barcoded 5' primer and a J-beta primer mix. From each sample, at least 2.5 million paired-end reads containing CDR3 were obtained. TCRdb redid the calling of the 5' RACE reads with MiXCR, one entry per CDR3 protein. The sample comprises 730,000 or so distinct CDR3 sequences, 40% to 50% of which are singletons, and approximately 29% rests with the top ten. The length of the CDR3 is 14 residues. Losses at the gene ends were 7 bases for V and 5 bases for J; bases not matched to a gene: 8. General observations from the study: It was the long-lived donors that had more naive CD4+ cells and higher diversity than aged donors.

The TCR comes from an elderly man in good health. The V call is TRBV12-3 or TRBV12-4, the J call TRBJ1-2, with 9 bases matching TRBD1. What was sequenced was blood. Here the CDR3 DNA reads TGTGCCAGCACCCTACAGGGGGCTGGGTATGGCTACACCTTC. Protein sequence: CASTLQGAGYGYTF.